Shown below are 7 T cell receptor beta chains from a single sample sequenced in a study of response to subunit inactivated influenza vaccine (dated by TCRdb to 2017 to 2018). Library construction relied on RT-PCR. TCRdb lists the instrument as Illumina HiSeq 2500. TCRdb handled the public reads itself, with Q25 trimming in fastp and clone calling in MiXCR, and kept productive beta chains. Under each unique CDR3 protein, matching rows form one entry showing the most common genes and DNA. This sample holds about 800,000 distinct CDR3 sequences; around 21% were observed only once. About 9.4% of the sample is in the top ten clones. The material was PBMCs from blood, obtained 4 to 6 days after vaccination. The receptor source for this set is a man in his fifties who received an inactivated influenza vaccine. Donor details come from another sample of the same person, matched by shared clones.

This clonotype has more than one count but fewer than ten. The chain is built from TRBV11-1 and TRBJ2-4; perhaps TRBD1 as D (5 bases). V was cut by 0 bases and J by 1 base, with 19 bases left in between. The CDR3 runs to 19 residues. Germline V gene lookup returns CDR1 SGHAT and CDR2 FQDESV (reference sequence). CDR3 sequence reads: CASSLALTNRRQAKNIQYF. CDR3 DNA sequence: TGTGCCAGCAGCTTAGCTTTAACCAACAGGCGGCAGGCCAAAAACATTCAGTACTTC.

J is TRBJ2-7 and V is TRBV21-1; the table's TRBD1 call for D was not verified on the DNA. TRBV21-1 is a recognized pseudogene. This CDR3 contains 16 residues. The CDR3: CASSDPTGPKTYEQYF. The CDR3 DNA reads as TGTGCCAGCAGCGACCCGACAGGGCCCAAAACCTACGAGCAGTACTTC.

The rearrangement joins TRBV28 to TRBJ2-3; TRBD2 matches 8 bases. V dropped 6 bases and J dropped 3; count of bases not matched to a gene: 8. This CDR3 is 15 amino acids long. Germline values: CDR1 MDHEN, CDR2 SYDVKM. CDR3 nucleotide sequence: TGTGCCAGCAGCCGGGGGGGGGTCCGAACAGATACGCAGTATTTT. Its protein is CASSRGGVRTDTQYF.

The V call is TRBV5-1, the J call TRBJ2-2; 8 nucleotides line up with TRBD2. The V and J ends lost 4 bases and 0 bases, in that order; junction bases with no gene match: 5. The CDR3 runs 16 residues. Germline assignment: CDR1 SGHRS and CDR2 YFSETQ. For the CDR3, the DNA is TGCGCCAGCAGCCCAGGGACTAGGGCGAACACCGGGGAGCTGTTTTTT. The encoded protein is CASSPGTRANTGELFF.

The rearrangement links TRBV15 to TRBJ2-5; D might be TRBD1 or TRBD2, each matching 5 bases. Per germline, CDR1 LNHNV and CDR2 YYDKDF (reference sequence). This CDR3 has 13 amino acids. Trimming took off 2 bases at V and 7 bases at J, with 11 bases between the two ends. The CDR3 here is CATSRPNGGTQYF. CDR3 DNA: TGTGCCACCAGCAGACCAAATGGGGGGACCCAGTACTTC.

There are a few counts of this clonotype. V usage is TRBV20-1 and J usage is TRBJ2-7, with 7 bases fitting TRBD1. The CDR3 consists of 15 residues. V lost 3 bases to trimming and J lost 0 bases; unmatched junction nucleotides: 8. CDR1 DFQATT and CDR2 SNEGSKA come from the germline V gene (reference sequence). The CDR3, as DNA: TGCAGTGCTAGGACAGGGCCACCGAGCTCCTACGAGCAGTACTTC. Its translation: CSARTGPPSSYEQYF.

The gene calls are TRBV20-1 and TRBJ2-3; 9 bases align to TRBD2. The CDR3 has 14 amino acids. Germline values: CDR1 DFQATT, CDR2 SNEGSKA (reference sequence). The junction had 8 bases not matched to a gene; V was cut back by 5 bases and J by 5 bases. The CDR3 sequence: CSARTSVEGDTQYF. The DNA of the CDR3 is TGCAGTGCTCGGACTAGCGTAGAGGGAGATACGCAGTATTTT.